This entry features one T cell receptor beta chain sequence. Its antigen is not known. The sample comes from a study of PD-1 blockade in mismatch repair-deficient tumors. Study as a whole: Patients had eleven to twelve mismatch repair-deficient cancer types, all previously treated and progressing.

All patients were mismatch repair deficient, assessed by either PCR or immunohistochemistry. A few pembrolizumab responders had their TCRs sequenced. Study-level results: After pembrolizumab, tumor-resident clones rose rapidly, then generally contracted before radiologic responses.

The table came from immunoSEQ multiplex PCR; TCRdb's copy has only in-frame clones and leaves some out. The sample has approximately 50,000 clones; 78% are singletons. The CDR3 sequence is 15 residues long. Trimming took 0 bases from V and 4 from J, leaving 11 bases between them. Germline V gives CDR1 LNHDA, CDR2 SQIVND (reference sequence). This TCR was sampled from an adult with mismatch repair-deficient cancer. The chain uses TRBV19 and TRBJ2-3; D is perhaps TRBD2 (7 bases). The sample was peripheral blood, taken 4 weeks after starting pembrolizumab. The CDR3 coding sequence is TGTGCCAGTAGTATAGAGGGGGGGCCGGCAGATACGCAGTATTTT. It encodes CASSIEGGPADTQYF.